What follows are 27 T cell receptor beta chains derived from one specimen sequenced in a study of blood T cells in healthy people across ages. It was with a sample-barcoded 5' primer and a J-beta primer mix that a second PCR of roughly 7 to 12 cycles was run. TCRdb processed the 5' RACE reads anew with MiXCR; each CDR3 protein has one entry. The repertoire includes some 1.5 million distinct CDR3 sequences, over 25% of them detected once, and roughly 8% sits in the top ten. Sample: blood. These TCRs come from a woman under 40 in good health.

The rearrangement joins TRBV28 to TRBJ2-7; D perhaps matches TRBD2 (5 bases). The CDR3 is 14 amino acids. The germline V gene encodes CDR1 MDHEN and CDR2 SYDVKM. Trimming took 2 bases from V and 5 from J, leaving 13 bases between them. CDR3 region: CASSLPRVGDEQYF. DNA for the CDR3: TGTGCCAGCAGTTTACCGCGGGTTGGAGACGAGCAGTACTTC.

This clonotype was recorded a few times. CDR3 DNA: TGCAGTGCTAGCTCGGAGCTAGCGGGAGTGTGGGAGACCCAGTACTTC. Residues: CSASSELAGVWETQYF. V usage is TRBV20-1 and J usage is TRBJ2-5, with 10 bases that match TRBD2. The CDR3 has 16 amino acids. With V trimmed by 3 bases and J by 5 bases, 12 bases remained unmatched. Germline CDR1 is DFQATT and CDR2 is SNEGSKA (reference sequence).

In this sample, this clonotype turned up a few times. J is TRBJ1-6 and V is TRBV6-6, with 7 bases fitting TRBD1. This CDR3 has 16 amino acids. Germline CDR1 is MNHNY and CDR2 is SVGAGI (reference sequence). J was trimmed by 9 bases and V by 5 bases; bases with no gene match: 13. The CDR3 DNA sequence: TGTGCCAGCAGTGACCCCCGGGACAGTGTTACTTCACCCCTCCACTTT. Translating gives CASSDPRDSVTSPLHF.

The V gene is TRBV29-1, the J gene TRBJ1-2, with D maybe TRBD1 (5 bases). Germline V gene data show CDR1 as SQVTM and CDR2 as ANQGSEA. Trimming took off 5 bases at V and 8 bases at J, with 15 bases between the two ends. CDR3 length equals 12 residues. The CDR3 sequence is CSVFEGRSGYTF. The CDR3 DNA reads TGCAGCGTTTTCGAGGGACGGTCGGGCTACACCTTC. The complete variable domain, with remaining parts taken from reference TRBV29-1 and TRBJ1-2, reads SAVISQKPSRDICQRGTSLTIQCQVDSQVTMMFWYRQQPGQSLTLIATANQGSEATYESGFVIDKFPISRPNLTFSTLTVSNMSPEDSSIYLCSVFEGRSGYTFGSGTRLTVV.

This clonotype was counted ten times or more. This rearrangement joins TRBV4-3 to TRBJ2-7; D call uncertain. V lost 0 bases, J lost 0 bases, and 9 bases lay in between. CDR3 length: 15 amino acids. Germline V gene data show CDR1 as LGHNA and CDR2 as YSLEER. The CDR3 protein is CASSQDDGNSYEQYF. The DNA of the CDR3 is TGCGCCAGCAGCCAAGATGACGGAAACTCCTACGAGCAGTACTTC.

This sequence joins TRBV6-1 and TRBJ1-2; a possible D gene is TRBD1 (5 bases). V shed 5 bases and J shed 4 bases, with 20 bases lying between them. Germline CDR1 and CDR2: MNHNS and SASEGT. The CDR3 spans 16 residues. The CDR3 here is CASSQGPGAGSYGYTF. In DNA form, the CDR3 reads TGTGCCAGCAGTCAAGGTCCCGGGGCGGGGAGCTATGGCTACACCTTC.

The V and J genes are TRBV3-1 and TRBJ2-7, with 8 bases lining up with TRBD1. Per the germline V gene, CDR1 is LGHDT and CDR2 is YNNKEL (reference sequence). Unmatched junction bases numbered 10, after V lost 5 bases and J lost 7 bases. The CDR3 totals 14 residues. The CDR3 reads CASSVQRDRTEQYF. The CDR3 region has the DNA TGTGCCAGCAGCGTCCAAAGGGACAGGACTGAGCAGTACTTC.

Remarks on this clonotype: Germline is not matched at one junction end, which may reflect a read error. The chain couples TRBV6-5 to TRBJ2-2, with D maybe TRBD2 (5 bases). The germline gives CDR1 MNHEY, CDR2 SVGAGI. The CDR3 is made up of 13 amino acids. The CDR3 loop is CASSYFYTGERFF. DNA of the CDR3: TGTGCCAGCAGTTACTTTTACACCGGGGAGCGGTTTTTT.

The V and J genes are TRBV19 and TRBJ1-2; D not certain. Germline V gene sequence: CDR1 LNHDA, CDR2 SQIVND (reference sequence). This CDR3 is 14 amino acids long. Trimming left V 4 bases short and J 8 bases short, with 17 bases between. CDR3 protein: CASSTPGPASGYTF. CDR3 in DNA: TGTGCCAGTAGTACCCCAGGTCCGGCGAGCGGCTACACCTTC.

The CDR3 here is CASSLTPLGQETQYF. The DNA for the CDR3 is TGCGCCAGCAGCTTGACCCCCTTAGGGCAAGAGACCCAGTACTTC. The gene calls are TRBV5-1 and TRBJ2-5; no reliable D call. The V and J ends lost 1 base and 2 bases respectively, with 12 bases between them. CDR1 and CDR2 from the germline V gene are SGHRS and YFSETQ. The CDR3 runs to 15 residues.

This clonotype was found many times. This rearrangement joins TRBV7-2 to TRBJ1-2; D is perhaps TRBD1 (6 bases). V lost 1 base and J 8 bases, leaving 20 bases between the germline ends. CDR1 is SGHTA, CDR2 FQGNSA, per germline. This CDR3 comprises 16 residues. The CDR3 protein is CASSLVVVRGEWGYTF. CDR3 bases: TGTGCCAGCAGCTTAGTCGTAGTTAGGGGGGAATGGGGCTACACCTTC.

The chain carries TRBV12-3 or TRBV12-4 and TRBJ1-1, with TRBD1 matching over 10 bases. J gave up 0 bases and V 5 bases, and 6 bases lay outside the gene matches. The CDR3 sequence is 16 residues long. The CDR3 reads CASSPGQGRVNTEAFF. In nucleotides, the CDR3 is TGTGCCAGCAGTCCGGGACAGGGGAGGGTGAACACTGAAGCTTTCTTT.

The table lists this clonotype with a few counts. The chain recombines TRBV20-1 with TRBJ2-3; 10 bases agree with TRBD2. CDR1 and CDR2 (germline): DFQATT, SNEGSKA (reference sequence). The CDR3 is 14 residues long. V was clipped by 6 bases and J by 7 bases; unmatched bases: 10. CDR3 in DNA: TGCAGTGCCGGAGGAGCGGGGGGGTTGAATACGCAGTATTTT. The encoded protein is CSAGGAGGLNTQYF.

This clonotype was observed a few times. The chain links TRBV12-3 or TRBV12-4 to TRBJ2-6; D is undetermined. The CDR3 has 14 amino acids. Deletions cut 2 bases from V and 1 base from J, with 3 bases between. The CDR3 reads CASSLQSGANVLTF. The CDR3 nucleotides are TGTGCCAGCAGTTTACAGTCTGGGGCCAACGTCCTGACTTTC.

This clonotype has more than one count but fewer than ten. V and J are TRBV30 and TRBJ2-1; 14 bases match TRBD2. This CDR3 comprises 18 residues. Germline loops: CDR1 GTSNPN, CDR2 SVGIG (reference sequence). With 2 bases clipped from V and 1 base from J, the junction kept 7 bases outside the gene matches. The CDR3 region has the DNA TGTGCCTGGAGTCTCAGGACTAGCGGGAGGCCTTCCTACAATGAGCAGTTCTTC. Residues: CAWSLRTSGRPSYNEQFF.

In its sample, this clonotype was seen many times. V is TRBV10-3 and J is TRBJ2-1; no clear D gene. V lost 4 bases and J 6 bases, leaving 13 bases between the germline ends. The CDR3 length is 14 residues. Germline loops: CDR1 ENHRY, CDR2 SYGVKD. CDR3 sequence (DNA): TGTGCCATCAGTGGGCCGGCGGTGGGCAATGAGCAGTTCTTC. This codes for CAISGPAVGNEQFF.

This clonotype has ten or more counts. The rearrangement uses TRBV20-1 and TRBJ2-3; D remains ambiguous. Germline values: CDR1 DFQATT, CDR2 SNEGSKA (reference sequence). The V end lost 5 bases, the J end lost 3 bases, and 9 bases lay between the germline ends. This CDR3 has 12 residues. CDR3 residues: CSAVEGTDTQYF. Written as DNA, the CDR3 is TGCAGTGCTGTAGAAGGTACAGATACGCAGTATTTT.

This clonotype has only a few counts. This sequence joins TRBV28 and TRBJ1-1; D is undetermined. Trimming removed 6 bases at V and 1 base at J, with 6 bases between. Germline assignment: CDR1 MDHEN and CDR2 SYDVKM. This CDR3 is built from 12 residues. CDR3 residues: CASRIPNTEAFF. The CDR3 nucleotides are TGTGCCAGCAGGATCCCGAACACTGAAGCTTTCTTT. Based on the CDR3 plus reference TRBV28 and TRBJ1-1, the full variable domain is DVKVTQSSRYLVKRTGEKVFLECVQDMDHENMFWYRQDPGLGLRLIYFSYDVKMKEKGDIPEGYSVSREKKERFSLILESASTNQTSMYLCASRIPNTEAFFGQGTRLTVV.

This clonotype occurred a few times. The genes are TRBV7-9 and TRBJ2-1, with TRBD2 matching 9 bases. Losses at the gene ends were 7 bases for V and 9 bases for J; bases not matched to a gene: 4. CDR1 SEHNR and CDR2 FQNEAQ come from the germline V gene (reference sequence). The CDR3 consists of 12 residues. CDR3 in amino acids: CASTLAGSEQFF. The CDR3 coding sequence is TGTGCCAGCACTCTAGCGGGAAGTGAGCAGTTCTTC.

The table lists this clonotype with a few counts. The V and J genes are TRBV20-1 and TRBJ2-1; no firm D call. Trimming removed 7 bases at V and 4 bases at J, with 11 bases between. The germline V gene encodes CDR1 DFQATT and CDR2 SNEGSKA (reference sequence). This CDR3 is built from 12 residues. The CDR3 nucleotides are TGCAGTGTGGAGCAGGTTTACAATGAGCAGTTCTTC. Translated, it gives CSVEQVYNEQFF.

The chain uses TRBV5-1 and TRBJ1-1; D perhaps matches TRBD1 (5 bases). Germline CDR1 is SGHRS and CDR2 is YFSETQ. The V end lost 4 bases, the J end lost 4 bases, and 14 bases lay between the germline ends. The CDR3 is 14 amino acids. The CDR3 spells CASSIGHGGTEAFF. CDR3 nucleotide sequence: TGCGCCAGCAGCATAGGACACGGGGGCACTGAAGCTTTCTTT.

This rearrangement joins TRBV5-1 to TRBJ2-7; either TRBD1 or TRBD2 may fit D (6 bases each). Germline V lookup: CDR1 SGHRS, CDR2 YFSETQ. The CDR3 runs to 14 residues. The V and J ends lost 4 bases and 7 bases respectively, with 18 bases between them. CDR3 in DNA: TGCGCCAGCAGCGGGGGGCTATTTGAGAATGAGCAGTACTTC. This sequence encodes CASSGGLFENEQYF.

This clonotype was detected ten times or more. The V gene is TRBV20-1, the J gene TRBJ2-5; 10 nucleotides align to TRBD2. Germline V gene lookup returns CDR1 DFQATT and CDR2 SNEGSKA (reference sequence). The CDR3 runs 16 residues. V was pared by 3 bases and J by 3 bases, with 10 bases of the junction left unmatched. The CDR3 region is CSASLGTSAPKETQYF. In DNA, the CDR3 is TGCAGTGCTAGTTTGGGGACTAGCGCCCCCAAAGAGACCCAGTACTTC.

This clonotype was observed a handful of times. The J gene is TRBJ2-6, the V gene TRBV7-9; D unresolved. Per the germline V gene, CDR1 is SEHNR and CDR2 is FQNEAQ (reference sequence). This CDR3 has 15 residues. Trimming left V 6 bases short and J 0 bases short, with 9 bases between. The CDR3 DNA sequence: TGTGCCAGCAGAGCAGTGAACTCTGGGGCCAACGTCCTGACTTTC. Translation gives CASRAVNSGANVLTF. Full variable domain (outside the CDR3, taken from reference TRBV7-9 and TRBJ2-6): DTGVSQNPRHKITKRGQNVTFRCDPISEHNRLYWYRQTLGQGPEFLTYFQNEAQLEKSRLLSDRFSAERPKGSFSTLEIQRTEQGDSAMYLCASRAVNSGANVLTFGAGSRLTVL.

In this sample, this clonotype turned up a few times. The chain uses TRBV6-2 or TRBV6-3 and TRBJ2-1; D is unresolved. The CDR3 totals 11 residues. Trimming took off 5 bases at V and 11 bases at J, with 10 bases between the two ends. The germline CDR1 and CDR2 sequences are MNHEY and SVGEGT. The CDR3 sequence: CASSQQRKQFF. The CDR3 DNA follows: TGTGCCAGCAGTCAACAACGCAAGCAGTTCTTC.

J is TRBJ1-2 and V is TRBV9, with TRBD1 matching 7 bases. The CDR3 covers 17 residues. CDR1 and CDR2 (germline): SGDLS, YYNGEE. The V and J ends lost 3 bases and 7 bases, in that order; junction bases with no gene match: 18. CDR3 nucleotide sequence: TGTGCCAGCAGCGCCTACCAATTGGGACAGCTTATTTGTGGCTACACCTTC. It specifies CASSAYQLGQLICGYTF.

The chain joins TRBV20-1 to TRBJ2-3; 9 nucleotides match TRBD2. J lost 0 bases, V lost 5 bases, and 9 bases had no gene match. Per the germline V gene, CDR1 is DFQATT and CDR2 is SNEGSKA (reference sequence). The CDR3 spans 16 residues. The DNA for the CDR3 is TGCAGTGCTGGGAGGCGGCGGGGGGGTAGCACAGATACGCAGTATTTT. Its translation: CSAGRRRGGSTDTQYF.